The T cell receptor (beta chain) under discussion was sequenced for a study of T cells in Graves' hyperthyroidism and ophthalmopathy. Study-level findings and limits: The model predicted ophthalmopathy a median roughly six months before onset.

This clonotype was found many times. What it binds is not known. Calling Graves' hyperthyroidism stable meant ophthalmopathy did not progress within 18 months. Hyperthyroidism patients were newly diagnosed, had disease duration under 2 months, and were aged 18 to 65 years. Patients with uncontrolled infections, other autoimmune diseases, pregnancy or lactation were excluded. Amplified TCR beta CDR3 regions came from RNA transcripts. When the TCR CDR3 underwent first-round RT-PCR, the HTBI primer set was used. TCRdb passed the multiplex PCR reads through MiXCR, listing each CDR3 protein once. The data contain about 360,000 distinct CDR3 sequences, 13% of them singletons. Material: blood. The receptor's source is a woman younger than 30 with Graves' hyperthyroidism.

The chain's CDR3 is CASGLGLAENTGELFF. CDR3 DNA: TGTGCCAGCGGCCTCGGACTAGCGGAGAACACCGGGGAGCTGTTTTTT. The chain carries TRBV12-3 or TRBV12-4 and TRBJ2-2, with 10 bases lining up with TRBD2. The CDR3 length is 16 residues. Trimming cost V 8 bases and J 1 base; bases outside gene matches: 7.